Listed below are T cell receptor beta chains from one sample, sequenced in a study of shared clonotypes between healthy human individuals. This table comes from immunoSEQ multiplex PCR, and its TCRdb copy is limited to in-frame clones, with some not included. The table has about 2.1 million clones, roughly 95% seen once. The sample comprised naive CD8+ T cells from PBMCs. Source of these receptors: a man aged 18-30 years in good health. Some clones in this sample may be carry-over from other donors' samples. The CDR3 runs from the conserved cysteine through the conserved F or W. The order of the fields is clone size, D gene, V gene, J gene, CDR3 protein, CDR3 DNA. D genes are given only for firm matches. A clone size is listed for some rows: how often the clone was seen (once, few, many), or a class if it is expanded.

>once|.|TRBV27|TRBJ1-4
CASSFKETNEEKLFF
TGTGCCAGCAGTTTTAAAGAGACAAATGAAGAAAAACTGTTTTTT
>.|.|TRBV28|TRBJ2-5
CASSFERETQYF
TGTGCCAGCAGTTTCGAAAGAGAGACCCAGTACTTC
>once|.|TRBV4-3|TRBJ1-3
CASSLHHGASGNTIYF
TGCGCCAGCAGCCTGCATCATGGGGCCTCTGGAAACACCATATATTTT
>.|.|TRBV4-1|TRBJ1-5
CASSQEAVGGGQPQHF
TGCGCCAGCAGCCAAGAGGCGGTGGGGGGCGGTCAGCCCCAGCATTTT
>few|.|TRBV9|TRBJ1-2
CASSVGIPAGYGYTF
TGTGCCAGCAGCGTAGGGATCCCGGCCGGGTATGGCTACACCTTC
>.|TRBD2|TRBV18|TRBJ2-3
CASSPAGTSGRTGYTDTQYF
TGTGCCAGCTCACCTGCCGGGACTAGCGGGAGGACGGGTTACACAGATACGCAGTATTTT
>.|TRBD2|TRBV13|TRBJ2-1
CASSSTSDSYNEQFF
TGTGCCAGCAGCTCCACTAGCGACTCCTACAATGAGCAGTTCTTC
>.|.|TRBV28|TRBJ2-7
CASRARISSYEQYF
TGTGCCAGCAGGGCCAGAATAAGCTCCTACGAGCAGTACTTC
>.|.|TRBV29-1|TRBJ2-2
CSVVHGNGELFF
TGCAGCGTTGTACACGGAAACGGGGAGCTGTTTTTT
>.|.|TRBV28|TRBJ1-1
CASSLRLLPDTEAFF
TGTGCCAGCAGTTTACGGCTGCTCCCGGACACTGAAGCTTTCTTT
>once|.|TRBV5-1|TRBJ2-1
CASSLRRGYGNEQFF
TGCGCCAGCAGCTTGCGCAGGGGATACGGCAATGAGCAGTTCTTC
>.|.|TRBV5-1|TRBJ2-4
CASRGGTLAKNIQYF
TGCGCCAGCAGAGGGGGGACATTAGCCAAAAACATTCAGTACTTC
>.|TRBD1|TRBV2|TRBJ2-5
CASSEGQGAWETQYF
TGTGCCAGCAGTGAGGGACAGGGGGCGTGGGAGACCCAGTACTTC
>.|.|TRBV12-5|TRBJ2-7
CASGPGVYEQYF
TGTGCTAGTGGCCCCGGGGTCTACGAGCAGTACTTC
>.|TRBD2|TRBV27|TRBJ2-5
CASSRTRWLAGAETQYF
TGTGCCAGCAGTCGCACTCGGTGGCTAGCGGGAGCAGAGACCCAGTACTTC
>.|.|TRBV14|TRBJ2-7
CASSPQGSPYEQYF
TGTGCCAGCAGCCCCCAGGGCAGTCCCTACGAGCAGTACTTC
>.|.|TRBV7-8|TRBJ1-1
CASSFDSLNTEAFF
TGTGCCAGCAGCTTCGACAGTTTGAACACTGAAGCTTTCTTT
>.|.|TRBV5-5|TRBJ1-5
CASSFAGTDNQPQHF
TGTGCCAGCAGCTTCGCGGGTACGGACAATCAGCCCCAGCATTTT
>.|.|TRBV7-3|TRBJ2-5
CASSFGGEGETQYF
TGTGCCAGCAGCTTCGGGGGAGAGGGAGAGACCCAGTACTTC
>.|.|TRBV27|TRBJ2-7
CASSFGGGEQYF
TGTGCCAGCAGTTTTGGGGGAGGCGAGCAGTACTTC
>.|TRBD2|TRBV27|TRBJ2-1
CASSPPAPREFSYNEQFF
TGTGCCAGCAGTCCCCCAGCCCCGCGGGAGTTCTCCTACAATGAGCAGTTCTTC
>.|.|TRBV9|TRBJ2-7
CASSAGRGVPYEQYF
TGTGCCAGCAGCGCGGGACGAGGGGTTCCCTACGAGCAGTACTTC
>.|.|TRBV2|TRBJ2-7
CASSGPLEPTSYEQYF
TGTGCCAGCAGTGGGCCCCTAGAACCCACTTCCTACGAGCAGTACTTC
>.|.|TRBV5-6|TRBJ2-5
CASSLSRWETQYF
TGTGCCAGCAGCTTGAGCCGTTGGGAGACCCAGTACTTC
>.|.|TRBV9|TRBJ1-1
CASSPGQKLNTEAFF
TGTGCCAGCAGCCCCGGACAGAAATTGAACACTGAAGCTTTCTTT
>.|TRBD1|TRBV7-2|TRBJ2-1
CASSEGGQGAGQFF
TGTGCCAGCAGCGAAGGGGGACAGGGGGCTGGGCAGTTCTTC
>.|TRBD1|TRBV7-9|TRBJ1-5
CASSLGQGYQPQHF
TGTGCCAGCAGCTTAGGACAGGGATATCAGCCCCAGCATTTT
>.|.|TRBV5-1|TRBJ2-7
CASSLTSAYEQYF
TGCGCCAGCAGCTTGACCAGCGCCTACGAGCAGTACTTC
>.|TRBD1|TRBV25-1|TRBJ1-1
CASLGQLNTEAFF
TGTGCCAGTTTGGGACAGCTGAACACTGAAGCTTTCTTT
>.|TRBD1|TRBV29-1|TRBJ2-7
CSVGTGDSYEQYF
TGCAGCGTGGGGACAGGGGACTCCTACGAGCAGTACTTC
>.|TRBD2|TRBV6-5|TRBJ2-5
CASTPWRERWQTQYF
TGTGCCAGCACCCCCTGGCGGGAGAGGTGGCAGACCCAGTACTTC
>.|TRBD2|TRBV7-8|TRBJ2-3
CASSLPGGLLDTQYF
TGTGCCAGCAGCTTACCGGGAGGGCTACTAGATACGCAGTATTTT
>.|.|TRBV27|TRBJ1-5
CASSLTGGNQPQHF
TGTGCCAGCAGTTTAACGGGAGGCAATCAGCCCCAGCATTTT
>.|TRBD1|TRBV6-7|TRBJ2-5
CASGGTGLRQETQYF
TGTGCCAGCGGGGGGACAGGGCTCCGCCAAGAGACCCAGTACTTC
>once|TRBD2|TRBV7-9|TRBJ2-7
CASSLVASGRIYEQYF
TGTGCCAGCAGCTTAGTTGCTAGCGGGAGAATATACGAGCAGTACTTC
>.|.|TRBV11-2|TRBJ1-1
CACLGGTEAFF
TGTGCCTGCCTCGGAGGCACTGAAGCTTTCTTT
>.|TRBD2|TRBV28|TRBJ2-7
CASSLSGGPSSYEQYF
TGTGCCAGCAGTTTATCGGGAGGACCAAGCTCCTACGAGCAGTACTTC
>.|.|TRBV4-2|TRBJ2-2
CASSHPKVSAGELFF
TGTGCCAGCAGCCACCCCAAGGTATCGGCCGGGGAGCTGTTTTTT
>.|.|TRBV5-1|TRBJ2-1
CASGRTADNEQFF
TGCGCCAGCGGTAGGACAGCAGACAATGAGCAGTTCTTC
>.|.|TRBV4-1|TRBJ1-1
CASSQDVETEAFF
TGCGCCAGCAGCCAAGATGTGGAGACTGAAGCTTTCTTT
>.|TRBD2|TRBV28|TRBJ2-3
CASTNWGTTGLTDTQYF
TGTGCCAGCACCAACTGGGGGACTACCGGACTCACAGATACGCAGTATTTT
>.|TRBD2|TRBV25-1|TRBJ2-2
CASSGPLSGYYNTGELFF
TGTGCCAGCAGCGGTCCTCTTAGCGGGTATTATAACACCGGGGAGCTGTTTTTT
>few|.|TRBV7-9|TRBJ2-7
CASSSPGTYEQYF
TGTGCCAGCAGTTCCCCGGGAACCTACGAGCAGTACTTC
>.|TRBD2|TRBV10-2|TRBJ2-3
CASSLAGLTDTQYF
TGCGCCAGCAGTCTAGCGGGACTTACAGATACGCAGTATTTT
>.|TRBD2|TRBV4-3|TRBJ2-5
CASSQVISGSPARETQYF
TGCGCCAGCAGCCAAGTCATTAGCGGGAGCCCGGCCCGGGAGACCCAGTACTTC
>.|.|TRBV28|TRBJ2-5
CASSLRAPLETQYF
TGTGCCAGCAGTTTACGCGCTCCTTTGGAGACCCAGTACTTC
>.|.|TRBV29-1|TRBJ2-7
CSVPQYSGGYEQYF
TGCAGCGTCCCTCAATACTCGGGTGGGTACGAGCAGTACTTC